This T cell receptor beta chain was found in a study of OX40 agonist ivuxolimab in advanced cancers. Overall study: The group had a mean age of approximately 60 years, ranged from about 20 to 80, and was around 82% male.

TCRdb's copy holds only in-frame clones and misses some; the assay was immunoSEQ multiplex PCR. The table shows about 61,000 clones, with 92% occurring only once. There are 17 residues in the CDR3. Germline V gene sequence: CDR1 KGHSH, CDR2 LQKENI. V dropped 2 bases and J dropped 2 bases, with 18 bases sitting between them. V usage is TRBV18 and J usage is TRBJ1-1; D is perhaps TRBD1 (6 bases). Sample: CD4+ or CD8+ T cells sorted from blood, taken in a trial of the OX40 agonist ivuxolimab. This sequence originates from an adult with an advanced solid tumor such as melanoma, head and neck, liver or kidney cancer. As DNA, the CDR3 is TGTGCCAGCTCACCATCAGGCAGGAGGGGGGTAAACACTGAAGCTTTCTTT. It is translated as CASSPSGRRGVNTEAFF.